This T cell receptor (beta chain) was captured in a study of OX40 agonist ivuxolimab in advanced cancers. Study observations and caveats: Both CD4+ and CD8+ T cell populations in blood had undergone clonal expansion by week 6 at 0.1 to 3.0 mg/kg. Clonal expansion was among the lowest in partial responders at 0.1-3.0 mg/kg, especially CD8+. The investigators did not determine what antigen specificity the expanded peripheral T cells had.

Germline CDR1 SQVTM, CDR2 ANQGSEA. Unmatched junction bases numbered 7, after V lost 0 bases and J lost 7 bases. The CDR3 spans 14 residues. Baseline, cycle 4 day 1, and cycle 7 day 1 were the blood sampling points. This table comes from immunoSEQ multiplex PCR, and its TCRdb copy is limited to in-frame clones, with some not included. The sample records about 34,000 clones, approximately 78% being singletons. Note on this clone: The antigen is undetermined.

The rearrangement uses TRBV29-1 and TRBJ2-5; 8 bases match TRBD2. This TCR was sampled from an adult with an advanced solid tumor such as melanoma, head and neck, liver or kidney cancer. The input for sequencing was CD4+ or CD8+ T cells sorted from blood, taken in a trial of the OX40 agonist ivuxolimab. The CDR3 DNA is TGCAGCGTTGAAGATCGCAGCGGGAGTGTGACCCAGTACTTC. Translated: CSVEDRSGSVTQYF.